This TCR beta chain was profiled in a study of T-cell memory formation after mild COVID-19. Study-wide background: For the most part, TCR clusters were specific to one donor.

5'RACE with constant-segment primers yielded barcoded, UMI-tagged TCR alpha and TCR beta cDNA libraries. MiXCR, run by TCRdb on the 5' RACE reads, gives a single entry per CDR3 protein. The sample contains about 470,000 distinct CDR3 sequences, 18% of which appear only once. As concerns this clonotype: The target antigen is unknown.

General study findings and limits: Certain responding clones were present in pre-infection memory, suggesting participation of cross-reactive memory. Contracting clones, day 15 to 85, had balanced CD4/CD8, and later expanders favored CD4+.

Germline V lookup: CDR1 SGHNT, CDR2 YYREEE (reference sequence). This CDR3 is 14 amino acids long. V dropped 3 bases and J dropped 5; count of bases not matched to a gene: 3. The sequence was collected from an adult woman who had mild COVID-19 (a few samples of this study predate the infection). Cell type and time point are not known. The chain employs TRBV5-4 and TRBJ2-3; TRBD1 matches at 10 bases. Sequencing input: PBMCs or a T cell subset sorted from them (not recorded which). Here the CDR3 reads CASSWTGGLDTQYF. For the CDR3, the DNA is TGTGCCAGCAGCTGGACAGGGGGTTTAGATACGCAGTATTTT.